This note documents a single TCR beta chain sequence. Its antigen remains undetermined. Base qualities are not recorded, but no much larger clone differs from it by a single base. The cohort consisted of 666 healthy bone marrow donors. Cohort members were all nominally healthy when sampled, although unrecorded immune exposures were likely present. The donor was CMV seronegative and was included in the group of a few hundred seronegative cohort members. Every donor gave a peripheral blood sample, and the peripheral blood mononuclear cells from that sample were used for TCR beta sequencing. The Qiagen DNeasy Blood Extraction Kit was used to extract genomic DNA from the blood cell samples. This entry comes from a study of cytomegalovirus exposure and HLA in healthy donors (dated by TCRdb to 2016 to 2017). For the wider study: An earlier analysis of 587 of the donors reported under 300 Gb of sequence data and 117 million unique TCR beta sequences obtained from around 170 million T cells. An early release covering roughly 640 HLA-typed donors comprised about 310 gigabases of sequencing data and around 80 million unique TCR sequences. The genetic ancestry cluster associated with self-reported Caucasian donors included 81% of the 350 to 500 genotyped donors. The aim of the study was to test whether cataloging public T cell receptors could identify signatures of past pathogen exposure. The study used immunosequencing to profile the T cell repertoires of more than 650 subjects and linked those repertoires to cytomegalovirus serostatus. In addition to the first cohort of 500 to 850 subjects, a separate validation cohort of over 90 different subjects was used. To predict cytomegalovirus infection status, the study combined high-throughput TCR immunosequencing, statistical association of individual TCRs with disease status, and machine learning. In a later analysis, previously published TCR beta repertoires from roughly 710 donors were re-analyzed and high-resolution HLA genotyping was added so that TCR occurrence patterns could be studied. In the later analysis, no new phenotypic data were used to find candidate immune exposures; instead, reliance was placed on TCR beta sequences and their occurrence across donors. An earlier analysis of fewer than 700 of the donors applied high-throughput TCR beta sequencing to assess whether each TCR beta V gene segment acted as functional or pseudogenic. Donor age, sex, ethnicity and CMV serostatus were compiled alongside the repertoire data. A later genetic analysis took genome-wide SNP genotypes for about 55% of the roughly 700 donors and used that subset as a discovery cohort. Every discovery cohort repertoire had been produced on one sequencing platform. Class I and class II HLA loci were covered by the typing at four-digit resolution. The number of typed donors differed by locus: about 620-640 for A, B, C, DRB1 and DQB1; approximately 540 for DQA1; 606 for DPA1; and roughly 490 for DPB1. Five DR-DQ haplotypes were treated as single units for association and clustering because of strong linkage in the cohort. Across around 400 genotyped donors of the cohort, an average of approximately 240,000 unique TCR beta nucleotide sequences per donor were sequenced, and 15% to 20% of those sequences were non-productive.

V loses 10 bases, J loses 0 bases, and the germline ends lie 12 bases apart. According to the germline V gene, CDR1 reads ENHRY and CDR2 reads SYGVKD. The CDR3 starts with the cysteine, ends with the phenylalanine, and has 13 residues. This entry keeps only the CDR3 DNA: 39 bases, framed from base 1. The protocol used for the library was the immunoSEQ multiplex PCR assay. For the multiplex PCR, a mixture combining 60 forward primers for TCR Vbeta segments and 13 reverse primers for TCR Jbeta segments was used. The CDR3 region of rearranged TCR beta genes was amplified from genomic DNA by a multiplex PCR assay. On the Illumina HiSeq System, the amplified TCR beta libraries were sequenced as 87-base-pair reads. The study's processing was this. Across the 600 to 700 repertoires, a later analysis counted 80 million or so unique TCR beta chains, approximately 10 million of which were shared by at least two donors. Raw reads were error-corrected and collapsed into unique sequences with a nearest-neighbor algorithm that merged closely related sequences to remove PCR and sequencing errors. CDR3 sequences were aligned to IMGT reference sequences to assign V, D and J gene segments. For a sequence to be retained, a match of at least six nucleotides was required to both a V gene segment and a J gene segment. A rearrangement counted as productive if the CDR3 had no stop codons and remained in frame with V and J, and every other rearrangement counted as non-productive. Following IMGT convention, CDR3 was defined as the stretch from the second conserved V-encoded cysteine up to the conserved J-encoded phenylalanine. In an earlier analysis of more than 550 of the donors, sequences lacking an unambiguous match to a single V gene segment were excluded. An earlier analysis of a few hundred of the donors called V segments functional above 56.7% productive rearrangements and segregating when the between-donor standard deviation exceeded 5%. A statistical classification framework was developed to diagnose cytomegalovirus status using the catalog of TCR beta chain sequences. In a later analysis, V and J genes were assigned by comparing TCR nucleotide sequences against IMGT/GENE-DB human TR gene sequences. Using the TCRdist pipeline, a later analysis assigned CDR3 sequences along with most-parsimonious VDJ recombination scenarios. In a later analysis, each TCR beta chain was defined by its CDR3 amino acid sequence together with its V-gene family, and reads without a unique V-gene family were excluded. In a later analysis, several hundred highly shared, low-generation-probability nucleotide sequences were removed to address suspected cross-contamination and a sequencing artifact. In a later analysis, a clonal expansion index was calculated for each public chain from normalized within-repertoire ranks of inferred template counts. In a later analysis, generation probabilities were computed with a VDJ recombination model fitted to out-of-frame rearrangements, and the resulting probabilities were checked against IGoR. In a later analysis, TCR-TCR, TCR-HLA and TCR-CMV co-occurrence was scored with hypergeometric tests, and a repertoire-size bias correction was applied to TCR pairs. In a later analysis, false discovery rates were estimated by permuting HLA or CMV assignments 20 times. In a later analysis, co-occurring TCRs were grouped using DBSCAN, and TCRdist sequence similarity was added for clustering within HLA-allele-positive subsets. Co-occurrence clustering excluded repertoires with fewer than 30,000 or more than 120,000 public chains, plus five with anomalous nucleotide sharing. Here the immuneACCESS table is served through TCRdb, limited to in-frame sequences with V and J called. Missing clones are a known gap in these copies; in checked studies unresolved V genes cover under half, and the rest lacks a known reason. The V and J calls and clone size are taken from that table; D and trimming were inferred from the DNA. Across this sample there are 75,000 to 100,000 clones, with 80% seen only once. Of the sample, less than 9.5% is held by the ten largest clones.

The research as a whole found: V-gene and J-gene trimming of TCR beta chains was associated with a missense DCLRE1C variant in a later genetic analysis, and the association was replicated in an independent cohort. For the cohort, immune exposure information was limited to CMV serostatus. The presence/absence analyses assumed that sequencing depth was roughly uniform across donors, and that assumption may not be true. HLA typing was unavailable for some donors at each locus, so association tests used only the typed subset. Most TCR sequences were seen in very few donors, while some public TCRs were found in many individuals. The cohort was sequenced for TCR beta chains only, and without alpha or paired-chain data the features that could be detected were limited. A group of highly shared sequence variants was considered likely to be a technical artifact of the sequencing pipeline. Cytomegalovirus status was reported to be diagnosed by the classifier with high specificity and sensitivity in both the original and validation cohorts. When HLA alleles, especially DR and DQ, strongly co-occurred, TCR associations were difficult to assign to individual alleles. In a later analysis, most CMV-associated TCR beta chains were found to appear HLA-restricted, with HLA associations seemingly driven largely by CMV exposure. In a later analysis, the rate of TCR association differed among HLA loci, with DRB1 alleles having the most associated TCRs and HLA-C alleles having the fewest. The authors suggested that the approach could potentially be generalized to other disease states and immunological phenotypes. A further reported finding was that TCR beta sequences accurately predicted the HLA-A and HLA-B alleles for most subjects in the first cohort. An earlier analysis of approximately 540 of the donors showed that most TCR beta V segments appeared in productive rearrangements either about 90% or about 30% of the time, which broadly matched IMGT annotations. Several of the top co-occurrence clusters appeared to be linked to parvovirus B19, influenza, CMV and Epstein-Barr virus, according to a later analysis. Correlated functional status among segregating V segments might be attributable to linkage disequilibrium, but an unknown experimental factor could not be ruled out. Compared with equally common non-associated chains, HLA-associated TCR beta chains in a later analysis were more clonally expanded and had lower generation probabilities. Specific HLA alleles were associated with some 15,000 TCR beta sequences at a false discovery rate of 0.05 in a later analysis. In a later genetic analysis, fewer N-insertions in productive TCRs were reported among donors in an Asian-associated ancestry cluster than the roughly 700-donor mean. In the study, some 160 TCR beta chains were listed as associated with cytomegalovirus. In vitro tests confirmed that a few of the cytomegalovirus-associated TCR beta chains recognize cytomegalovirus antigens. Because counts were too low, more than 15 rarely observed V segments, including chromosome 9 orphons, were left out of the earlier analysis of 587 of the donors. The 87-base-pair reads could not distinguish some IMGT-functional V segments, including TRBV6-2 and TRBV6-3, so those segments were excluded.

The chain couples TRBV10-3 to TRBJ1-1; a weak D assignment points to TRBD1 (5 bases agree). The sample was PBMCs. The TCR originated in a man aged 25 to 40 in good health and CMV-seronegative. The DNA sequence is TGTGCCACTGAGACAGTGCTGAACACTGAAGCTTTCTTT. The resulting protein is CATETVLNTEAFF.